Listed here are 18 T cell receptor beta chains from one sample, sequenced in a study of response to subunit inactivated influenza vaccine (dated by TCRdb to the late 2010s). Library preparation employed RT-PCR. These reads were obtained on an Illumina HiSeq 2500. The public reads were reanalyzed by TCRdb: fastp trimming at Q25, MiXCR alignment, in-frame beta chains only. One record per CDR3 amino acid sequence lists the most common genes and DNA. The sample table holds hundreds of thousands of distinct CDR3 sequences, of which under 9% were seen once. Around 13% of the sample comes from the top ten. The specimen comprised PBMCs from blood, sampled approximately 25 months after vaccination. The receptor source for this set is a man in his fifties or sixties who received an inactivated influenza vaccine. Donor details come from another sample of the same person, matched by shared clones.

This clonotype was counted only a few times. The chain recombines TRBV2 with TRBJ1-1; D gene unclear. The CDR3 loop spans 13 amino acids. CDR1 SNHLY and CDR2 FYNNEI come from the germline V gene. Trimming left V 6 bases short and J 1 base short, with 9 bases between. The CDR3 protein is CASRETENTEAFF. The CDR3 DNA reads TGTGCCAGCAGAGAAACAGAGAACACTGAAGCTTTCTTT.

The chain uses TRBV12-3 or TRBV12-4 and TRBJ2-3; D ambiguous. The CDR3 runs to 14 residues. The V and J ends lost 7 bases and 3 bases respectively, with 14 bases between them. The CDR3 loop reads CASTKPGWTDTQYF. The DNA of the CDR3 is TGTGCCAGCACCAAACCGGGTTGGACAGATACGCAGTATTTT.

This clonotype was counted many times. V and J are TRBV3-1 and TRBJ1-1, with 11 nucleotides matching TRBD1. V trimming: 4 bases; J trimming: 5 bases; junction bases outside the gene matches: 3. Germline V lookup: CDR1 LGHDT, CDR2 YNNKEL (reference sequence). The CDR3 runs 14 residues. CDR3 region: CASSPGQGATEAFF. CDR3 nucleotide sequence: TGTGCCAGCAGCCCCGGACAGGGGGCGACTGAAGCTTTCTTT.

The sample holds a few counts of this clonotype. The chain has TRBV11-1 and TRBJ2-2, with unresolved D. CDR1 SGHAT and CDR2 FQDESV come from the germline V gene (reference sequence). The CDR3 loop spans 15 amino acids. Trimming left V 2 bases short and J 1 base short, with 8 bases between. CDR3 sequence (DNA): TGTGCCAGCAGCTTACGCAGTAGGAACACCGGGGAGCTGTTTTTT. Translated: CASSLRSRNTGELFF.

This clonotype occurred a few times. V and J are TRBV24-1 and TRBJ2-3; D not certain. The CDR3 loop spans 11 amino acids. From germline, CDR1 is KGHDR and CDR2 SFDVKD. The ends were cut back, 5 bases at V and 5 bases at J, with 4 bases in the middle. The CDR3 DNA reads TGTGCCACCAGTGCTGGAGATACGCAGTATTTT. It specifies CATSAGDTQYF.

This clonotype turned up a few times. This chain joins TRBV5-5 and TRBJ2-7, with a weak D call TRBD2 (6 bases). The V end lost 0 bases, the J end lost 2 bases, and 9 bases lay between the germline ends. The germline gives CDR1 SGHKS, CDR2 YYEKEE (reference sequence). The CDR3 has 14 amino acids. The CDR3: CASSLALAPYEQYF. DNA for the CDR3: TGTGCCAGCAGCTTGGCACTAGCCCCCTACGAGCAGTACTTC.

This chain joins TRBV29-1 and TRBJ2-1; 7 nucleotides line up with TRBD2. Per germline, CDR1 SQVTM and CDR2 ANQGSEA. The CDR3 is made up of 14 amino acids. V lost 6 bases, J lost 2 bases, and 7 bases stayed unmatched. The CDR3 DNA reads as TGCAGCGTGGAATCTAGCGGTCCCTACAATGAGCAGTTCTTC. Amino acid sequence: CSVESSGPYNEQFF.

This clonotype was detected ten times or more. The rearrangement joins TRBV27 to TRBJ1-6, with 8 bases fitting TRBD1. CDR1 is MNHEY, CDR2 SMNVEV, per germline (reference sequence). CDR3 size: 13 residues. Trimming removed 10 bases from V and 5 bases from J; junction bases left unmatched: 4. The CDR3 protein is CATTGGNNSPLHF. For the CDR3, the DNA is TGTGCCACCACAGGGGGGAATAATTCACCCCTCCACTTT.

The rearrangement uses TRBV5-1 and TRBJ2-5, with TRBD2 identical over 7 bases. From germline, CDR1 is SGHRS and CDR2 YFSETQ. V lost 1 base to trimming and J lost 4 bases; unmatched junction nucleotides: 7. The CDR3 spans 15 residues. In DNA form, the CDR3 reads TGCGCCAGCAGCTTGTTGGGCGGGAGAGGAGAGACCCAGTACTTC. It is translated as CASSLLGGRGETQYF.

In this sample, this clonotype turned up a few times. This sequence joins TRBV25-1 and TRBJ2-1; the D gene could be TRBD1 or TRBD2 (5 bases each). V was trimmed by 7 bases and J by 7 bases, leaving 8 bases between them. The CDR3 spans 11 residues. The germline CDR1 and CDR2 sequences are MGHDK and SYGVNS. CDR3 residues: CASNWGNEQFF. The CDR3 nucleotides are TGTGCCAGCAATTGGGGGAATGAGCAGTTCTTC.

J is TRBJ2-7 and V is TRBV28, with D perhaps TRBD2 (7 bases). The CDR3 runs to 16 residues. Germline values: CDR1 MDHEN, CDR2 SYDVKM. V lost 1 base and J lost 5, with 18 bases in between. CDR3 loop: CASSLSTGRVLDEQYF. CDR3 in DNA: TGTGCCAGCAGTTTATCTACAGGGAGGGTCTTGGACGAGCAGTACTTC.

This clonotype was counted only a few times. The rearrangement joins TRBV29-1 to TRBJ1-2; weak D call: TRBD1 (5 bases). Germline V gene sequence: CDR1 SQVTM, CDR2 ANQGSEA. The CDR3 is 13 residues long. V was shortened by 3 bases and J by 2 bases, with 10 bases between the two germline ends. CDR3 amino acids: CSVEEDRNYGYTF. The CDR3 bases are TGCAGCGTTGAGGAAGACAGAAACTATGGCTACACCTTC.

The rearrangement joins TRBV11-2 to TRBJ1-4, with D unclear. Trimming left V 1 base short and J 6 bases short, with 12 bases between. CDR1 and CDR2 (germline): SGHAT, FQNNGV. The length of the CDR3 is 15 residues. The CDR3 coding sequence is TGTGCCAGCAGCTTAGTTGTGGGGATCGATGAAAAACTGTTTTTT. It translates to CASSLVVGIDEKLFF. The full variable domain, completed using reference TRBV11-2 and TRBJ1-4, is EAGVAQSPRYKIIEKRQSVAFWCNPISGHATLYWYQQILGQGPKLLIQFQNNGVVDDSQLPKDRFSAERLKGVDSTLKIQPAKLEDSAVYLCASSLVVGIDEKLFFGSGTQLSVL.

This clonotype showed up just a few times. In nucleotides, the CDR3 is TGTGCCACCAGCAGCCCAGGCACAGAGAAGTACTTC. It translates to CATSSPGTEKYF. The rearrangement joins TRBV15 to TRBJ2-7; D is uncertain. V was clipped by 3 bases and J by 11 bases, with 14 bases between them. CDR3 size: 12 residues. The germline CDR1 and CDR2 sequences are LNHNV and YYDKDF (reference sequence).

This clonotype was seen a handful of times. The gene calls are TRBV20-1 and TRBJ2-4, with D unresolved. CDR3 length: 14 amino acids. The V gene lost 3 bases and the J gene lost 0 bases, with 9 bases spanning the gap. Germline CDR1 DFQATT, CDR2 SNEGSKA (reference sequence). The CDR3 coding sequence is TGCAGTGCTAGTTCGGCAGCAGCCAAAAACATTCAGTACTTC. As protein: CSASSAAAKNIQYF.

This chain connects TRBV4-1 to TRBJ1-4; D unclear. The V gene lost 0 bases and the J gene lost 6 bases, with 23 bases spanning the gap. The CDR3 is 19 amino acids. Germline V gene sequence: CDR1 MGHRA, CDR2 YSYEKL. CDR3 sequence (DNA): TGCGCCAGCAGCCAAGATCAACTTGTGGTAGCCGCGTTTGATGAAAAACTGTTTTTT. Its protein product is CASSQDQLVVAAFDEKLFF.

This clonotype appeared a few times. This chain links TRBV20-1 with TRBJ2-5, with D unresolved. The CDR3 is made up of 14 amino acids. The ends were cut back, 1 base at V and 2 bases at J, with 11 bases in the middle. The germline V gene has CDR1 DFQATT and CDR2 SNEGSKA (reference sequence). Here the CDR3 DNA reads TGCAGTGCTAGAGTACCCGAGGCTCAAGAGACCCAGTACTTC. This translates into CSARVPEAQETQYF.

The chain links TRBV21-1 to TRBJ2-4; TRBD1, the table's D call, lacks a check against the DNA. TRBV21-1 is designated a pseudogene. The CDR3 totals 17 residues. DNA for the CDR3: TGTGCCAGCAGCTACCCACTTATACAGGGTACCAAAAACATTCAGTACTTC. Translating it yields CASSYPLIQGTKNIQYF.